The 31 T cell receptor beta chains reported below all come from one sample, sequenced in a study of cytomegalovirus exposure and HLA in healthy donors. Some clones are missing from TCRdb's copy, which holds only in-frame ones; the method was immunoSEQ multiplex PCR. This table has about 150,000 clones, around 90% appearing once. Sequences were obtained from PBMCs. The receptor source for this set is a woman aged 30 to 39 in good health and CMV-seropositive.

The count of this clone is one. This chain links TRBV7-8 with TRBJ2-5; 7 bases match TRBD2. CDR3 length equals 16 residues. With 3 bases clipped from V and 1 base from J, the junction kept 8 bases outside the gene matches. Germline V gene lookup returns CDR1 SGHVS and CDR2 FQNEAQ. The CDR3 is CASSLTPSGPQETQYF. The CDR3 nucleotides are TGTGCCAGCAGCTTGACCCCTAGCGGTCCCCAAGAGACCCAGTACTTC.

The chain uses TRBV4-2 and TRBJ1-5; D uncertain. This CDR3 contains 13 residues. Germline loops: CDR1 LGHNA, CDR2 YNFKEQ. V lost 0 bases to trimming and J lost 6 bases, with 6 bases between them. This CDR3 is CASSQEAGQPQHF. CDR3 nucleotides: TGTGCCAGCAGCCAAGAGGCAGGTCAGCCCCAGCATTTT.

V is TRBV7-9 and J is TRBJ2-1; TRBD2 matches 8 bases. The CDR3 runs 17 residues. Trimming removed 3 bases from V and 1 base from J; junction bases left unmatched: 8. The germline V gene has CDR1 SEHNR and CDR2 FQNEAQ (reference sequence). This CDR3 reads CASSFSTGGQSYNEQFF. CDR3 DNA: TGTGCCAGCAGCTTCTCCACGGGGGGGCAGTCCTACAATGAGCAGTTCTTC.

The chain uses TRBV7-8 and TRBJ2-5; 9 positions agree with TRBD2. This CDR3 comprises 16 residues. Per germline, CDR1 SGHVS and CDR2 FQNEAQ. V gave up 2 bases and J gave up 3 bases; unmatched junction bases: 7. CDR3 DNA: TGTGCCAGCAGCTTACGGGGCGGGAGGGCCGAAGAGACCCAGTACTTC. Translated: CASSLRGGRAEETQYF.

The chain couples TRBV27 to TRBJ2-3; 9 nucleotides match TRBD2. This CDR3 has 16 residues. J lost 5 bases, V lost 6 bases, and 12 bases had no gene match. Germline CDR1 is MNHEY and CDR2 is SMNVEV (reference sequence). CDR3 sequence: CASSHTIPAGGDTQYF. Here the CDR3 DNA reads TGTGCCAGCAGCCATACCATCCCAGCGGGAGGAGATACGCAGTATTTT.

The chain links TRBV11-2 to TRBJ2-7, with a possible D match to TRBD1 (6 bases). This CDR3 spans 16 amino acids. The germline CDR1 and CDR2 sequences are SGHAT and FQNNGV. V was pared by 5 bases and J by 2 bases, with 19 bases between. CDR3 sequence: CASSEGLQGYTYEQYF. The CDR3 bases are TGTGCCAGCAGCGAAGGATTACAGGGATACACCTACGAGCAGTACTTC.

The chain has TRBV6-1 and TRBJ2-7; 9 nucleotides line up with TRBD2. The length of the CDR3 is 15 residues. V trimming: 3 bases; J trimming: 5 bases; junction bases outside the gene matches: 8. The germline V gene has CDR1 MNHNS and CDR2 SASEGT. The DNA of the CDR3 is TGTGCCAGCAGTGAGGCCGCGGGGGGGTTAAACGAGCAGTACTTC. This encodes CASSEAAGGLNEQYF.

This clone was picked up one time. The chain uses TRBV2 and TRBJ1-1; possible D gene TRBD1, 6 bases. Trimming removed 1 base at V and 4 bases at J, with 13 bases between. CDR3 size: 15 residues. Looked up from germline, CDR1 is SNHLY and CDR2 is FYNNEI. The CDR3 sequence: CASSEGGGDGTEAFF. The CDR3 bases are TGTGCCAGCAGTGAAGGGGGGGGCGATGGCACTGAAGCTTTCTTT.

The J gene is TRBJ2-3, the V gene TRBV2; 11 bases map to TRBD2. Germline V CDR1 and CDR2: SNHLY, FYNNEI. The CDR3 consists of 15 residues. V gave up 5 bases and J gave up 5 bases; unmatched junction bases: 6. The CDR3 sequence is CASSLAGGGGDTQYF. The CDR3 bases are TGTGCCAGCAGTCTAGCGGGGGGTGGAGGAGATACGCAGTATTTT. The entire variable domain, with the rest obtained from reference TRBV2 and TRBJ2-3, is as follows: EPEVTQTPSHQVTQMGQEVILRCVPISNHLYFYWYRQILGQKVEFLVSFYNNEISEKSEIFDDQFSVERPDGSNFTLKIRSTKLEDSAMYFCASSLAGGGGDTQYFGPGTRLTVL.

V usage is TRBV6-1 and J usage is TRBJ1-1; a weak D match, TRBD1 (5 bases). V gave up 9 bases and J gave up 4 bases, with 18 bases separating them. The CDR3 contains 14 residues. The V gene's germline CDR1 is MNHNS and CDR2 SASEGT. The CDR3: CASRAIGRGTEAFF. The CDR3 region has the DNA TGTGCCAGTCGTGCTATAGGGAGGGGCACTGAAGCTTTCTTT.

V is TRBV20-1 and J is TRBJ1-2; D remains ambiguous. Germline V gene data show CDR1 as DFQATT and CDR2 as SNEGSKA (reference sequence). Trimming removed 5 bases at V and 8 bases at J, with 9 bases between. The CDR3 is 10 residues long. The CDR3 protein is CSAVPLGYTF. In DNA form, the CDR3 reads TGCAGTGCTGTCCCATTGGGCTACACCTTC.

The chain couples TRBV7-2 to TRBJ2-2; 9 bases fit TRBD2. The germline V gene encodes CDR1 SGHTA and CDR2 FQGNSA. V lost 5 bases to trimming and J lost 5 bases; unmatched junction nucleotides: 9. The CDR3 totals 16 residues. The CDR3, as DNA: TGTGCCAGCAGCCCCGCGGGGGGGCGGATTACCGGGGAGCTGTTTTTT. Translated: CASSPAGGRITGELFF.

This clone came up a few times. The rearrangement uses TRBV7-2 and TRBJ2-7, with 7 bases lining up with TRBD2. Per the germline V gene, CDR1 is SGHTA and CDR2 is FQGNSA. V shed 1 base and J 3 bases; nucleotides not matched to a gene: 6. This CDR3 spans 15 amino acids. In DNA form, the CDR3 reads TGTGCCAGCAGCTTAGGAGGTGGCGGGAGCTACGAGCAGTACTTC. It specifies CASSLGGGGSYEQYF.

This clone was counted a single time. The chain uses TRBV5-6 and TRBJ2-7; perhaps TRBD2 as D (6 bases). The CDR3 is 14 amino acids. Trimming pared 0 bases from V and 0 bases from J, leaving 7 bases between. The germline CDR1 and CDR2 sequences are SGHDT and YYEEEE. CDR3 residues: CASSLGGDSYEQYF. CDR3 nucleotide sequence: TGTGCCAGCAGCTTGGGCGGGGACTCCTACGAGCAGTACTTC. The whole variable domain, filled in from reference TRBV5-6 and TRBJ2-7, reads DAGVTQSPTHLIKTRGQQVTLRCSPKSGHDTVSWYQQALGQGPQFIFQYYEEEERQRGNFPDRFSGHQFPNYSSELNVNALLLGDSALYLCASSLGGDSYEQYFGPGTRLTVT.

The table lists this clone with a few counts. V and J are TRBV6-4 and TRBJ1-2, with 7 nucleotides matching TRBD1. CDR3 length equals 13 residues. Germline V gene sequence: CDR1 MRHNA, CDR2 SNTAGT. V lost 6 bases, J lost 8 bases, and 9 bases stayed unmatched. CDR3 amino acids: CASSELQGRGYTF. The CDR3, as DNA: TGTGCCAGCAGCGAGCTACAGGGGAGAGGCTACACCTTC.

The chain employs TRBV5-6 and TRBJ2-7; tentatively, D is TRBD1 (5 bases). Germline CDR1 and CDR2: SGHDT and YYEEEE. This CDR3 region has 12 residues. V lost 2 bases to trimming and J lost 2 bases, with 5 bases between them. The CDR3 loop reads CASSLGAYEQYF. The CDR3 DNA reads TGTGCCAGCAGCTTAGGGGCCTACGAGCAGTACTTC.

CDR3: CASSWGQDNEKLFF. CDR3 sequence (DNA): TGTGCCAGCAGCTGGGGACAGGATAATGAAAAACTGTTTTTT. V and J are TRBV5-6 and TRBJ1-4; 8 bases agree with TRBD1. J lost 4 bases, V lost 3 bases, and 2 bases had no gene match. Germline CDR1 reads SGHDT; CDR2 reads YYEEEE. This CDR3 region has 14 residues.

This rearrangement joins TRBV27 to TRBJ2-2; D remains ambiguous. From germline, CDR1 is MNHEY and CDR2 SMNVEV (reference sequence). The CDR3 loop spans 14 amino acids. V lost 6 bases to trimming and J lost 5 bases, with 13 bases between them. The CDR3 here is CASRAMWRTGELFF. CDR3 DNA: TGTGCCAGCAGGGCGATGTGGCGGACCGGGGAGCTGTTTTTT.

V usage is TRBV25-1 and J usage is TRBJ2-2; D remains unclear. V gave up 4 bases and J gave up 5 bases, with 8 bases separating them. This CDR3 is built from 13 residues. CDR1 MGHDK and CDR2 SYGVNS come from the germline V gene. CDR3 DNA: TGTGCCAGCAGTGCTTCAGTGACCGGGGAGCTGTTTTTT. Translated, it gives CASSASVTGELFF.

The J gene is TRBJ2-7, the V gene TRBV5-1; 7 positions match TRBD2. There are 15 residues in the CDR3. Germline CDR1 SGHRS, CDR2 YFSETQ. V lost 5 bases and J lost 3; bases outside the gene matches: 11. The DNA for the CDR3 is TGCGCCAGCAGTTCCTCGGCGGGAGTAGGCTACGAGCAGTACTTC. It specifies CASSSSAGVGYEQYF.

The rearrangement links TRBV5-1 to TRBJ1-4; TRBD1 might be the D (6 bases). Trimming stripped 0 bases from V and 6 bases from J, with 12 bases between. CDR1 and CDR2 (germline): SGHRS, YFSETQ. The CDR3 loop spans 15 amino acids. DNA for the CDR3: TGCGCCAGCAGCTTGGCTGGGACAAGGGATGAAAAACTGTTTTTT. Translated, it gives CASSLAGTRDEKLFF.

This sequence joins TRBV19 and TRBJ1-1; 7 bases agree with TRBD1. This CDR3 contains 14 residues. Germline V lookup: CDR1 LNHDA, CDR2 SQIVND (reference sequence). V lost 9 bases to trimming and J lost 3 bases; unmatched junction nucleotides: 10. In DNA, the CDR3 is TGTGCCAGCCGACAGGGAGTCTTGGACACTGAAGCTTTCTTT. Translated: CASRQGVLDTEAFF. Drawing the rest from reference TRBV19 and TRBJ1-1, the complete variable domain is DGGITQSPKYLFRKEGQNVTLSCEQNLNHDAMYWYRQDPGQGLRLIYYSQIVNDFQKGDIAEGYSVSREKKESFPLTVTSAQKNPTAFYLCASRQGVLDTEAFFGQGTRLTVV.

The V and J genes are TRBV4-1 and TRBJ1-2, with TRBD1 matching over 8 bases. There are 14 residues in the CDR3. Germline V lookup: CDR1 MGHRA, CDR2 YSYEKL. The V segment lost 2 bases and the J segment 4 bases; nucleotides outside the gene matches: 3. The CDR3 protein is CASSQFTGGYGYTF. The CDR3 DNA sequence: TGCGCCAGCAGCCAATTTACAGGGGGCTATGGCTACACCTTC.

The V call is TRBV15, the J call TRBJ2-7; TRBD2 is a possible D gene (6 bases). This CDR3 is 14 amino acids long. V was trimmed by 3 bases and J by 4 bases, leaving 13 bases between them. Germline CDR1 is LNHNV and CDR2 is YYDKDF (reference sequence). The CDR3 coding sequence is TGTGCCACCAGCAGTAACTTCGGGGGTTACGAGCAGTACTTC. Translation gives CATSSNFGGYEQYF.

The chain couples TRBV7-3 to TRBJ2-1; a weak D match, TRBD2 (5 bases). V lost 3 bases and J 1 base, leaving 13 bases between the germline ends. Germline CDR1 reads SGHTA; CDR2 reads FQGTGA. There are 16 residues in the CDR3. CDR3 protein: CASSLAGRGSYNEQFF. CDR3 DNA sequence: TGTGCCAGCAGCTTGGCGGGCCGCGGATCCTACAATGAGCAGTTCTTC.

The chain is built from TRBV27 and TRBJ1-2; 8 positions match TRBD1. The V gene's germline CDR1 is MNHEY and CDR2 SMNVEV (reference sequence). The junction had 11 bases not matched to a gene; V was cut back by 1 base and J by 7 bases. The CDR3 extends over 16 amino acids. This CDR3 is CASSLLSNRGFGGYTF. In DNA form, the CDR3 reads TGTGCCAGCAGTTTATTATCAAACAGGGGGTTTGGTGGCTACACCTTC.

The chain uses TRBV28 and TRBJ1-1; the D gene is possibly TRBD1 (5 bases). Trimming took 3 bases from V and 2 from J, leaving 16 bases between them. The CDR3 has 16 residues. CDR1 is MDHEN, CDR2 SYDVKM, per germline. The DNA for the CDR3 is TGTGCCAGCAGTTTGGCCGGGGGGACGGGCAACACTGAAGCTTTCTTT. It is translated as CASSLAGGTGNTEAFF.

The chain carries TRBV10-1 and TRBJ1-4; D gene ambiguous. Germline CDR1 and CDR2: WNHNN and SYGVQD (reference sequence). The CDR3 runs 16 residues. V gave up 1 base and J gave up 9 bases, with 18 bases separating them. The CDR3 DNA reads TGCGCCAGCAGTGAGTTTACCGGCCTAGAACAACAAAAACTGTTTTTT. Encoded protein: CASSEFTGLEQQKLFF.

V is TRBV7-4 and J is TRBJ1-1, with a tentative D call TRBD1 (6 bases). CDR3 length: 17 residues. Trimming took 1 base from V and 0 from J, leaving 15 bases between them. In germline, CDR1 is SGHVT, CDR2 SQSDAQ. In DNA form, the CDR3 reads TGTGCCAGCAGCTTAGGACCCGGGACATGTATGAACACTGAAGCTTTCTTT. Translating gives CASSLGPGTCMNTEAFF.

This clone was detected only a few times. The genes are TRBV4-2 and TRBJ2-2, with D maybe TRBD1 (6 bases). V was shortened by 3 bases and J by 1 base, with 12 bases between the two germline ends. The CDR3 contains 16 residues. Germline-derived CDR1 and CDR2 are LGHNA and YNFKEQ. CDR3 DNA: TGTGCCAGCAGCCAGGGGACAACAGGGAACACCGGGGAGCTGTTTTTT. Its protein product is CASSQGTTGNTGELFF.

V usage is TRBV10-3 and J usage is TRBJ1-2; 7 positions match TRBD1. CDR3 length: 13 residues. Unmatched junction bases numbered 6, after V lost 7 bases and J lost 4 bases. Per germline, CDR1 ENHRY and CDR2 SYGVKD. CDR3 bases: TGTGCCATCAACCAGGGGGGCACCTATGGCTACACCTTC. It codes for CAINQGGTYGYTF.